This TCR beta chain was sequenced for a study of CD8 T cells in ankylosing spondylitis. Study-level points and caveats: Apparently characteristic of ankylosing spondylitis blood was a TCR beta motif (fewer than 10 highly homologous variants).

Libraries of TCR beta came from quantitative 5'-RACE with molecular barcodes. Each CDR3 protein is one row after TCRdb ran MiXCR on the 5' RACE reads. The sample includes 350,000 to 400,000 distinct CDR3 sequences, 20% to 25% seen only once; the top ten take around 12%. This clonotype was detected only a few times. Its cognate antigen is unknown. CDR3 length: 15 amino acids. Unmatched junction bases numbered 4, after V lost 1 base and J lost 4 bases. This receptor was identified in a male donor with ankylosing spondylitis or in good health (not recorded which). The specimen sequenced was blood, either unsorted or a sorted T cell fraction (not recorded which). The rearrangement uses TRBV12-3 or TRBV12-4 and TRBJ2-7, with 10 bases matching TRBD2. Here the CDR3 DNA reads TGTGCCAGCAGTTTAGGAGTGACTAGCGGGTACGAGCAGTACTTC. It translates to CASSLGVTSGYEQYF.